Each of the 17 T cell receptor beta chains below was sequenced from the same sample in a study of shared clonotypes between healthy human individuals. Sequenced by immunoSEQ multiplex PCR; TCRdb stores in-frame clones only, minus some. The table shows roughly 640,000 clones, with roughly 97% occurring only once. The source material was naive CD4+ T cells sorted from blood. Subset specified: CD45RA+ positively selected. Source of these receptors: a woman younger than 45 in good health.

The chain has TRBV5-6 and TRBJ1-2, with 8 bases lining up with TRBD1. The CDR3 sequence is 15 residues long. Germline loops: CDR1 SGHDT, CDR2 YYEEEE. V lost 4 bases, J lost 8 bases, and 13 bases stayed unmatched. CDR3 sequence (DNA): TGTGCCAGCAGCCCTCGGGCAGGGGGCGCGTTCGGCTACACCTTC. Translated: CASSPRAGGAFGYTF.

A note on this clone: Other DNA sequences of this sample code for an identical CDR3. J is TRBJ1-3 and V is TRBV15, with D uncertain. The germline CDR1 and CDR2 sequences are LNHNV and YYDKDF (reference sequence). V lost 0 bases and J 1 base, leaving 10 bases between the germline ends. The CDR3 consists of 16 residues. CDR3 residues: CATSRDPGSSGNTIYF. For the CDR3, the DNA is TGTGCCACCAGCAGAGATCCGGGTTCTTCTGGAAACACCATATATTTT.

The chain couples TRBV9 to TRBJ2-3, with D possibly being TRBD1 (5 bases). The germline V gene encodes CDR1 SGDLS and CDR2 YYNGEE. Trimming removed 1 base at V and 5 bases at J, with 20 bases between. The CDR3 spans 17 residues. The CDR3 spells CASSVPGHDQLRDTQYF. The CDR3 DNA reads TGTGCCAGCAGCGTACCCGGACACGACCAACTTAGAGATACGCAGTATTTT.

The chain links TRBV30 to TRBJ1-3, with D unclear. From germline, CDR1 is GTSNPN and CDR2 SVGIG (reference sequence). The CDR3 runs 15 residues. Between the trimmed V and J ends, which lost 1 base and 0 bases, there was a span of 10 bases. The CDR3 DNA is TGTGCCTGGAGTGCTCTGGACGTCTCTGGAAACACCATATATTTT. Amino acid sequence: CAWSALDVSGNTIYF.

The chain employs TRBV29-1 and TRBJ2-5, with D maybe TRBD1 (6 bases). In germline, CDR1 is SQVTM, CDR2 ANQGSEA. The germline V and J ends were trimmed by 6 bases and 5 bases, with 10 bases remaining between them. CDR3 length: 11 amino acids. The CDR3 spells CSVQRGETQYF. Written as DNA, the CDR3 is TGCAGCGTCCAAAGGGGGGAGACCCAGTACTTC.

V and J are TRBV10-3 and TRBJ2-1; D gene ambiguous. This CDR3 is 13 amino acids long. V was clipped by 5 bases and J by 2 bases, with 7 bases between them. The V gene's germline CDR1 is ENHRY and CDR2 SYGVKD. The CDR3 nucleotides are TGTGCCATCAGTAGACCAGCCTACAATGAGCAGTTCTTC. Translating it yields CAISRPAYNEQFF.

The J gene is TRBJ2-7, the V gene TRBV9; TRBD2 might be the D (6 bases). CDR1 is SGDLS, CDR2 YYNGEE, per germline. This CDR3 has 17 residues. Between the trimmed V and J ends, which lost 0 bases and 4 bases, there was a span of 20 bases. The CDR3 loop reads CASSVGLMRGADYEQYF. As DNA, the CDR3 is TGTGCCAGCAGCGTAGGATTGATGCGGGGAGCGGATTACGAGCAGTACTTC.

V usage is TRBV7-8 and J usage is TRBJ1-1; D is possibly TRBD1 (5 bases). The V gene lost 6 bases and the J gene lost 5 bases, with 16 bases spanning the gap. The CDR3 consists of 14 residues. Germline assignment: CDR1 SGHVS and CDR2 FQNEAQ. The CDR3 loop is CASRRTQGYTEAFF. The CDR3 nucleotides read TGTGCCAGCAGACGAACCCAGGGTTATACTGAAGCTTTCTTT. Full variable domain (missing parts from reference TRBV7-8 and TRBJ1-1): GAGVSQSPRYKVAKRGQDVALRCDPISGHVSLFWYQQALGQGPEFLTYFQNEAQLDKSGLPSDRFFAERPEGSVSTLKIQRTQQEDSAVYLCASRRTQGYTEAFFGQGTRLTVV.

The chain carries TRBV18 and TRBJ1-5; 9 nucleotides align to TRBD1. This CDR3 is built from 17 residues. CDR1 and CDR2 from the germline V gene are KGHSH and LQKENI. The trim removed 5 bases at V and 2 bases at J, leaving 10 bases unmatched. This chain's CDR3 is CASSSTGGWVGNQPQHF. In DNA form, the CDR3 reads TGTGCCAGCTCATCAACAGGGGGCTGGGTCGGCAATCAGCCCCAGCATTTT.

V and J are TRBV5-4 and TRBJ2-7; 10 nucleotides line up with TRBD2. This CDR3 has 16 amino acids. CDR1 is SGHNT and CDR2 is YYREEE in the germline V gene (reference sequence). V dropped 4 bases and J dropped 5; count of bases not matched to a gene: 12. CDR3 in DNA: TGTGCCAGCAGCCCGCTCGGGCCTAGCGGGAGAAACGAGCAGTACTTC. Its translation is CASSPLGPSGRNEQYF.

The chain is built from TRBV12-5 and TRBJ2-4; possibly TRBD1 for D (7 bases). CDR1 and CDR2 from the germline V gene are LGHNT and FRNRAP. This CDR3 contains 13 residues. The germline V and J ends were trimmed by 7 bases and 3 bases, with 10 bases remaining between them. CDR3 amino acids: CASAQGGKNIQYF. The CDR3 nucleotides are TGTGCTAGTGCCCAGGGGGGCAAAAACATTCAGTACTTC.

The rearrangement joins TRBV28 to TRBJ2-7; D perhaps matches TRBD1 (5 bases). The germline V and J ends were trimmed by 6 bases and 2 bases, with 14 bases remaining between them. Germline CDR1 is MDHEN and CDR2 is SYDVKM. The CDR3 is made up of 14 amino acids. The CDR3 DNA reads TGTGCCAGCAGACAGGATTTTTTCACCTACGAGCAGTACTTC. It yields the protein CASRQDFFTYEQYF.

This clone was seen once. The V call is TRBV2, the J call TRBJ1-2; D not certain. The CDR3 length is 16 residues. Per germline, CDR1 SNHLY and CDR2 FYNNEI. V was cut by 2 bases and J by 2 bases, with 15 bases left in between. Here the CDR3 reads CASSERGPPLNYGYTF. Written as DNA, the CDR3 is TGTGCCAGCAGTGAAAGAGGACCCCCACTCAACTATGGCTACACCTTC.

In the case of this clone: Other nucleotide sequences in the sample specify the same CDR3. This chain links TRBV18 with TRBJ2-5; maybe TRBD1 (6 bases). Between the trimmed V and J ends, which lost 3 bases and 1 base, there was a span of 9 bases. The CDR3 consists of 14 residues. Germline V gives CDR1 KGHSH, CDR2 LQKENI. Written as DNA, the CDR3 is TGTGCCAGCTCACCCCGGGACACCCAAGAGACCCAGTACTTC. It yields the protein CASSPRDTQETQYF.

This chain connects TRBV18 to TRBJ2-1, with 9 bases lining up with TRBD1. V was clipped by 3 bases and J by 8 bases; unmatched bases: 11. CDR3 length: 16 amino acids. Looked up from germline, CDR1 is KGHSH and CDR2 is LQKENI. The CDR3 loop reads CASSPTDRGSPYEQFF. The CDR3 DNA is TGTGCCAGCTCACCCACGGACAGGGGCTCCCCCTATGAGCAGTTCTTC. Together with reference TRBV18 and TRBJ2-1, the CDR3 gives the full variable domain: NAGVMQNPRHLVRRRGQEARLRCSPMKGHSHVYWYRQLPEEGLKFMVYLQKENIIDESGMPKERFSAEFPKEGPSILRIQQVVRGDSAAYFCASSPTDRGSPYEQFFGPGTRLTVL.

The V call is TRBV6-6, the J call TRBJ2-3; 11 positions agree with TRBD2. This CDR3 comprises 15 residues. Trimming at V came to 6 bases and at J to 2 bases, leaving 4 bases not matched to a gene. In germline, CDR1 is MNHNY, CDR2 SVGAGI (reference sequence). The CDR3 sequence: CASSTGLAVTDTQYF. The DNA of the CDR3 is TGTGCCAGCAGCACGGGACTAGCGGTCACAGATACGCAGTATTTT.

The CDR3 region has the DNA TGTGCCAGCAGCTTTAACACACCAGCTTTCTTT. Translation: CASSFNTPAFF. The J gene is TRBJ1-1, the V gene TRBV5-8; D is unclear. The length of the CDR3 is 11 residues. V dropped 2 bases and J dropped 10 bases, with 9 bases sitting between them. In germline, CDR1 is SGHTS, CDR2 YDEGEE. Based on the CDR3 plus reference TRBV5-8 and TRBJ1-1, the full variable domain is EAGVTQSPTHLIKTRGQQATLRCSPISGHTSVYWYQQALGLGLQFLLWYDEGEERNRGNFPPRFSGRQFPNYSSELNVNALELEDSALYLCASSFNTPAFFGQGTRLTVV.